Below, 25 T cell receptor beta chains from the same sample are listed, as sequenced in a study of T cell changes during pregnancy in multiple sclerosis. Using immunoSEQ multiplex PCR, the repertoire was profiled, and TCRdb retains in-frame clones only, with some absent. Of over 50,000 clones listed, around nine tenths are singletons. The sample was peripheral blood, taken in the third trimester of pregnancy. These receptors came from a female donor in good health, enrolled as a control in a pregnancy study.

This rearrangement joins TRBV7-2 to TRBJ1-2; 9 nucleotides align to TRBD1. The CDR3 runs 16 residues. V lost 1 base and J lost 7; bases outside the gene matches: 10. The germline V gene has CDR1 SGHTA and CDR2 FQGNSA. The CDR3 region has the DNA TGTGCCAGCAGCTTAGTAACCGGGGGACAGGGTGGTGGCTACACCTTC. This gives the protein CASSLVTGGQGGGYTF.

The chain joins TRBV19 to TRBJ1-3; the D gene is possibly TRBD1 (6 bases). Germline CDR1 is LNHDA and CDR2 is SQIVND (reference sequence). The CDR3 is 15 residues long. Trimming took 6 bases from V and 0 from J, leaving 12 bases between them. In nucleotides, the CDR3 is TGTGCCAGTAGCTTACAGGGCATCTCTGGAAACACCATATATTTT. Translation: CASSLQGISGNTIYF. The complete variable domain, with remaining parts taken from reference TRBV19 and TRBJ1-3, reads DGGITQSPKYLFRKEGQNVTLSCEQNLNHDAMYWYRQDPGQGLRLIYYSQIVNDFQKGDIAEGYSVSREKKESFPLTVTSAQKNPTAFYLCASSLQGISGNTIYFGEGSWLTVV.

This chain links TRBV6-5 with TRBJ1-5; maybe TRBD1 (5 bases). Deletions cut 0 bases from V and 12 bases from J, with 18 bases between. CDR3 length: 15 amino acids. Germline CDR1 is MNHEY and CDR2 is SVGAGI. This CDR3 is CASSYSKHGGRNQHF. The CDR3 DNA sequence: TGTGCCAGCAGTTACTCGAAACACGGGGGTCGAAACCAGCATTTT.

V usage is TRBV9 and J usage is TRBJ2-3; 11 bases are a match to TRBD1. Trimming at V came to 7 bases and at J to 3 bases, leaving 7 bases not matched to a gene. Germline assignment: CDR1 SGDLS and CDR2 YYNGEE. This CDR3 spans 15 amino acids. For the CDR3, the DNA is TGTGCCAGCGGACCCGGGACAGGGGGAACAGATACGCAGTATTTT. Encoded protein: CASGPGTGGTDTQYF.

This rearrangement joins TRBV10-3 to TRBJ1-1; weak D call: TRBD1 (6 bases). Trimming removed 2 bases from V and 8 bases from J, with 12 bases in between. The CDR3 consists of 13 residues. CDR1 and CDR2 (germline): ENHRY, SYGVKD. The CDR3 bases are TGTGCCATCAGTGAGCCGGGGGGCCGGGAAGCTTTCTTT. This codes for CAISEPGGREAFF.

This chain connects TRBV7-3 to TRBJ1-6, with a possible D match to TRBD1 (5 bases). Per the germline V gene, CDR1 is SGHTA and CDR2 is FQGTGA. Trimming removed 2 bases from V and 8 bases from J, with 13 bases in between. The CDR3 covers 15 residues. In nucleotides, the CDR3 is TGTGCCAGCAGCTTACTGCAGGGTGGGGATTCACCCCTCCACTTT. Protein product: CASSLLQGGDSPLHF.

Written as DNA, the CDR3 is TGTGCCAGCTCAACCGCGACAGGGGGCATCGCTGAAGCTTTCTTT. As protein: CASSTATGGIAEAFF. J is TRBJ1-1 and V is TRBV18, with TRBD1 matching over 10 bases. CDR1 is KGHSH and CDR2 is LQKENI in the germline V gene. The CDR3 is 15 amino acids. Germline trimming cut 5 bases from V and 6 bases from J; bases unmatched to any gene: 9.

This chain joins TRBV15 and TRBJ1-6; no reliable D call. The V end lost 3 bases, the J end lost 10 bases, and 19 bases lay between the germline ends. In germline, CDR1 is LNHNV, CDR2 YYDKDF (reference sequence). The CDR3 extends over 16 amino acids. Written as DNA, the CDR3 is TGTGCCACCAGCAGGCGCCGGGATCCGATGAAGTCACCCCTCCACTTT. Translating gives CATSRRRDPMKSPLHF.

The rearrangement links TRBV7-9 to TRBJ1-2; possible D gene TRBD1, 6 bases. Germline V gene sequence: CDR1 SEHNR, CDR2 FQNEAQ (reference sequence). The CDR3 runs to 15 residues. Trimming pared 1 base from V and 1 base from J, leaving 10 bases between. CDR3 coding DNA: TGTGCCAGCAGCTTAGGAGGCAGGGGTAACTATGGCTACACCTTC. Its translation is CASSLGGRGNYGYTF.

V is TRBV6-5 and J is TRBJ1-1, with TRBD1 matching over 7 bases. CDR3 size: 14 residues. The germline V gene has CDR1 MNHEY and CDR2 SVGAGI. V was pared by 2 bases and J by 4 bases, with 4 bases of the junction left unmatched. The CDR3 region is CASSYVGTATEAFF. In nucleotides, the CDR3 is TGTGCCAGCAGTTACGTGGGGACAGCCACTGAAGCTTTCTTT.

The J gene is TRBJ2-7, the V gene TRBV6-1, with a possible D match to TRBD2 (5 bases). Trimming removed 5 bases at V and 2 bases at J, with 13 bases between. The V gene's germline CDR1 is MNHNS and CDR2 SASEGT. This CDR3 spans 14 amino acids. CDR3: CASSLGLKAYEQYF. The CDR3 DNA is TGTGCCAGCAGTCTTGGACTTAAGGCCTACGAGCAGTACTTC.

This clone was counted between two and nine times. This chain links TRBV10-3 with TRBJ1-5; TRBD1 matches 8 bases. CDR1 is ENHRY, CDR2 SYGVKD, per germline. The CDR3 runs 15 residues. V shed 2 bases and J 7 bases; nucleotides not matched to a gene: 7. CDR3 coding DNA: TGTGCCATCAGTGAGGGGACAGGAGGGCCCCAGCCCCAGCATTTT. Translated, it gives CAISEGTGGPQPQHF.

Here the CDR3 DNA reads TGCGCCAGCAGCTTGGCGGCAGGTTTCCTCGAGCAGTACTTC. Protein product: CASSLAAGFLEQYF. The genes are TRBV5-1 and TRBJ2-7; D unclear. The CDR3 is 14 amino acids. Looked up from germline, CDR1 is SGHRS and CDR2 is YFSETQ. V lost 0 bases, J lost 6 bases, and 13 bases lay in between.

This chain uses TRBV7-2 with TRBJ2-5, with D unclear. CDR1 SGHTA and CDR2 FQGNSA come from the germline V gene. The germline V and J ends were trimmed by 3 bases and 5 bases, with 10 bases remaining between them. The CDR3 runs to 13 residues. The CDR3 region has the DNA TGTGCCAGCAGCTTTCGCCCCGCGGAGACCCAGTACTTC. Translating it yields CASSFRPAETQYF.

The V gene is TRBV6-1, the J gene TRBJ2-7; perhaps TRBD2 as D (7 bases). V was cut by 2 bases and J by 6 bases, with 17 bases left in between. Germline CDR1 reads MNHNS; CDR2 reads SASEGT. The CDR3 is 15 amino acids. The CDR3 sequence: CASSERGGRTLEQYF. In DNA, the CDR3 is TGTGCCAGCAGTGAAAGGGGGGGACGGACCCTCGAGCAGTACTTC.

The V call is TRBV5-1, the J call TRBJ1-2, with a tentative D call TRBD1 (5 bases). This CDR3 is 14 amino acids long. V was cut by 0 bases and J by 1 base, with 7 bases left in between. Per the germline V gene, CDR1 is SGHRS and CDR2 is YFSETQ. CDR3 nucleotides: TGCGCCAGCAGCTTGGCGACAGATAACTATGGCTACACCTTC. Translating it yields CASSLATDNYGYTF.

The chain couples TRBV9 to TRBJ2-1; possibly TRBD2 for D (7 bases). Germline assignment: CDR1 SGDLS and CDR2 YYNGEE. Trimming removed 3 bases from V and 8 bases from J, with 21 bases in between. The CDR3 is 16 residues long. The CDR3 bases are TGTGCCAGCAGCGGAAAGGGGGGGGCTTATAAGGATGAGCAGTTCTTC. This sequence encodes CASSGKGGAYKDEQFF. Full variable domain (rest looked up from reference TRBV9 and TRBJ2-1): DSGVTQTPKHLITATGQRVTLRCSPRSGDLSVYWYQQSLDQGLQFLIQYYNGEERAKGNILERFSAQQFPDLHSELNLSSLELGDSALYFCASSGKGGAYKDEQFFGPGTRLTVL.

The chain is built from TRBV18 and TRBJ2-7; no definite D call. Germline V gene lookup returns CDR1 KGHSH and CDR2 LQKENI. V was pared by 3 bases and J by 3 bases, with 15 bases between. This CDR3 contains 15 residues. The chain's CDR3 is CASSPGADTNYEQYF. The CDR3 region has the DNA TGTGCCAGCTCACCCGGCGCCGACACGAACTACGAGCAGTACTTC.

This chain connects TRBV6-5 to TRBJ2-2; 11 bases fit TRBD2. Unmatched junction bases numbered 2, after V lost 6 bases and J lost 2 bases. CDR1 is MNHEY, CDR2 SVGAGI, per germline. The CDR3 length is 15 residues. The DNA of the CDR3 is TGTGCCAGCAGCCTAGCGGGGGGTAACACCGGGGAGCTGTTTTTT. Protein: CASSLAGGNTGELFF.

J is TRBJ2-7 and V is TRBV2; D is perhaps TRBD1 (5 bases). Germline values: CDR1 SNHLY, CDR2 FYNNEI. With 2 bases removed from V and 1 base from J, the gap between germline ends came to 9 bases. The CDR3 consists of 14 residues. The CDR3 DNA follows: TGTGCCAGCAGTGAAACAGGCACGTCCTACGAGCAGTACTTC. Amino acid sequence: CASSETGTSYEQYF.

The chain employs TRBV7-9 and TRBJ2-2; weak D call: TRBD2 (5 bases). The V and J ends lost 1 base and 4 bases respectively, with 10 bases between them. Germline V gene sequence: CDR1 SEHNR, CDR2 FQNEAQ (reference sequence). CDR3 length: 15 amino acids. The CDR3 bases are TGTGCCAGCAGCTTAGACGAGGGATTCACCGGGGAGCTGTTTTTT. Translated, it gives CASSLDEGFTGELFF.

In this sample, this clone turned up a few times. This chain links TRBV30 with TRBJ1-5; D ambiguous. The V and J ends lost 5 bases and 0 bases respectively, with 8 bases between them. Germline values: CDR1 GTSNPN, CDR2 SVGIG (reference sequence). The CDR3 is made up of 13 amino acids. DNA for the CDR3: TGTGCCTGGCGGAGAGATAGCAATCAGCCCCAGCATTTT. Protein sequence: CAWRRDSNQPQHF. Combining the CDR3 with reference TRBV30 and TRBJ1-5 gives the whole variable domain SQTIHQWPATLVQPVGSPLSLECTVEGTSNPNLYWYRQAAGRGLQLLFYSVGIGQISSEVPQNLSASRPQDRQFILSSKKLLLSDSGFYLCAWRRDSNQPQHFGDGTRLSIL.

This clone was seen only once. This sequence joins TRBV5-1 and TRBJ2-3, with 10 bases lining up with TRBD1. Germline V gene sequence: CDR1 SGHRS, CDR2 YFSETQ. V lost 0 bases, J lost 6 bases, and 7 bases stayed unmatched. The CDR3 length is 16 residues. CDR3 loop: CASSLDGTGVLDTQYF. CDR3 nucleotides: TGCGCCAGCAGCTTGGACGGGACAGGGGTGTTGGATACGCAGTATTTT. Drawing the rest from reference TRBV5-1 and TRBJ2-3, the complete variable domain is KAGVTQTPRYLIKTRGQQVTLSCSPISGHRSVSWYQQTPGQGLQFLFEYFSETQRNKGNFPGRFSGRQFSNSRSEMNVSTLELGDSALYLCASSLDGTGVLDTQYFGPGTRLTVL.

V is TRBV5-4 and J is TRBJ1-6; D possibly corresponds to TRBD1 (6 bases). Trimming took 2 bases from V and 13 from J, leaving 16 bases between them. Germline assignment: CDR1 SGHNT and CDR2 YYREEE (reference sequence). The CDR3 length is 14 residues. The CDR3 reads CASSFDGYRAPLHF. The CDR3 nucleotides are TGTGCCAGCAGCTTCGACGGATACAGGGCGCCCCTCCACTTT.

This clone was observed a single time. V and J are TRBV5-4 and TRBJ1-2; D remains unclear. The germline gives CDR1 SGHNT, CDR2 YYREEE (reference sequence). V lost 3 bases, J lost 4 bases, and 10 bases lay in between. This CDR3 spans 13 amino acids. DNA for the CDR3: TGTGCCAGCAGCTCCCCAGGAATCTATGGCTACACCTTC. It codes for CASSSPGIYGYTF.